This T cell receptor (beta chain) was captured in a study of identical twins. Findings of the study overall: A cross-sectional statistical analysis, not follow-up of the same donors, supported the conclusions. The authors noted that invariant MAIT and iNKT cells could partly confound zero-insertion analyses.

This clonotype appeared a few times. Antigen specificity is unknown. A universal primer site was added by template switching, and unique molecular identifiers were carried by the cDNA. TCRdb reanalysed the 5' RACE reads using MiXCR and keeps one entry per CDR3 protein. The table includes around 100,000 distinct CDR3 sequences, 5.9% detected once. The CDR3 has 16 amino acids. Looked up from germline, CDR1 is LGHDT and CDR2 is YNNKEL (reference sequence). Trimming left V 0 bases short and J 5 bases short, with 14 bases between. The rearrangement joins TRBV3-1 to TRBJ2-1, with a weak D call TRBD2 (5 bases). This receptor was obtained from a woman between 45 and 65 years old in good health. The sequencing sample was made of memory T cells sorted from blood. CDR3 in amino acids: CASSQDWLAADNEQFF. CDR3 nucleotide sequence: TGTGCCAGCAGCCAAGATTGGCTAGCTGCCGACAATGAGCAGTTCTTC.